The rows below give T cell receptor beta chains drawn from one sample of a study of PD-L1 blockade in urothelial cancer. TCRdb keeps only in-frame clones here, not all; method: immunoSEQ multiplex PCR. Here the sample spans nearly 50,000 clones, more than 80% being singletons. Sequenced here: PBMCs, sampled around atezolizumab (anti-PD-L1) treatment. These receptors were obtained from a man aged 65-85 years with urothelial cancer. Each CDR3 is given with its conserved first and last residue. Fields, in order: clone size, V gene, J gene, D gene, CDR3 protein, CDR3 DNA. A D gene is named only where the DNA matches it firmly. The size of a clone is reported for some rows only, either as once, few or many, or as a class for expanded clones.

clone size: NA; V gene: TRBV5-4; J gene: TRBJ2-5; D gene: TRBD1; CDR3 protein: CASSLLGQGWGETQYF; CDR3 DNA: TGTGCCAGCAGCTTGCTGGGACAGGGGTGGGGAGAGACCCAGTACTTC
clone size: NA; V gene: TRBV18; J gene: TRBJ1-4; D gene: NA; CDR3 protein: CASSRAGVNEKLFF; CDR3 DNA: TGTGCCAGCTCACGAGCAGGGGTGAATGAAAAACTGTTTTTT
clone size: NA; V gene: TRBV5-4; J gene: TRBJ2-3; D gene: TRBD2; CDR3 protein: CASRYSGGRSDTQYF; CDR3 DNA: TGTGCCAGCCGTTACTCGGGCGGGAGATCAGATACGCAGTATTTT
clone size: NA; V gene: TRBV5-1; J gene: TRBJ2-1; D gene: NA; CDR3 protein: CASSLDSAGTGYEQFF; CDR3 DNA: TGCGCCAGCAGCTTGGATTCCGCGGGGACTGGGTATGAGCAGTTCTTC
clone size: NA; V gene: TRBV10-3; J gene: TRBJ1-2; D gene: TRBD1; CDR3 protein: CAITGTGGLSGYGYTF; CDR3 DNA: TGTGCCATCACCGGGACAGGGGGCTTGTCGGGATATGGCTACACCTTC
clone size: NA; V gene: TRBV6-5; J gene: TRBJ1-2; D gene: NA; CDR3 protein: CASSRTRGYGYTF; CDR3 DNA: TGTGCCAGCAGTCGTACTAGGGGGTATGGCTACACCTTC
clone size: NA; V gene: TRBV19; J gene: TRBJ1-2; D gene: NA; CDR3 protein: CASSRRVGERTYGYTF; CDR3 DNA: TGTGCCAGTAGTAGACGCGTGGGAGAGCGAACCTATGGCTACACCTTC
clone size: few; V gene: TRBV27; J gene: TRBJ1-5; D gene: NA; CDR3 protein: CASSQTAIGNQPQHF; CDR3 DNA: TGTGCCAGCAGCCAAACTGCGATAGGCAATCAGCCCCAGCATTTT
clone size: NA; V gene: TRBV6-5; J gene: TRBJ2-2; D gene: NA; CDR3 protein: CASSYSGAYTGELFF; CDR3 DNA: TGTGCCAGCAGTTACTCGGGGGCGTACACCGGGGAGCTGTTTTTT
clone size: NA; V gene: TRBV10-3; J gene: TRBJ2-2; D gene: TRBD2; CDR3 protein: CAISESWLAGVTGELFF; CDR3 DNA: TGTGCCATCAGTGAGTCTTGGCTAGCGGGAGTAACCGGGGAGCTGTTTTTT
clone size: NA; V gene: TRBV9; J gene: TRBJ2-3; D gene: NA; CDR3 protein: CASSVQAVSTDTQYF; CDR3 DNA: TGTGCCAGCAGCGTTCAAGCGGTTAGCACAGATACGCAGTATTTT
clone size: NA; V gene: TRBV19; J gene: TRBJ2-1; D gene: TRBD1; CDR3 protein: CASSIGQGGANEQFF; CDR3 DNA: TGTGCCAGTAGTATAGGACAGGGGGGGGCCAATGAGCAGTTCTTC
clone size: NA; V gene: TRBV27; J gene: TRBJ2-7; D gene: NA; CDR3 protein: CASSLSQGLLHYF; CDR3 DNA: TGTGCCAGCAGTTTATCGCAGGGACTCCTGCACTACTTC
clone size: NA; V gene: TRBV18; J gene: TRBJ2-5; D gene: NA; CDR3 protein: CASSPVQETQYF; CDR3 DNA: TGTGCCAGCTCTCCCGTCCAAGAGACCCAGTACTTC
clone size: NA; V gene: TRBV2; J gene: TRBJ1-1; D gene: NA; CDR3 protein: CASSLDEATEAFF; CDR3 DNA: TGTGCCAGCAGTTTAGACGAGGCCACTGAAGCTTTCTTT
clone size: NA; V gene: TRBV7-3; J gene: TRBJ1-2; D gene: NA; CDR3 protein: CASSLEAGRGGYTF; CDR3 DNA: TGTGCCAGCAGCTTAGAAGCAGGGAGGGGAGGCTACACCTTC
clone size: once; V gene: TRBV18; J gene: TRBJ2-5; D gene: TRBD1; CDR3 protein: CASGDRVRETQYF; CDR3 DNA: TGTGCCAGCGGAGACAGGGTGCGGGAGACCCAGTACTTC
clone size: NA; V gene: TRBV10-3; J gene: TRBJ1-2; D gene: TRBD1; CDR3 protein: CAISENRGFYGYTF; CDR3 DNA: TGTGCCATCAGTGAAAACAGGGGGTTCTATGGCTACACCTTC
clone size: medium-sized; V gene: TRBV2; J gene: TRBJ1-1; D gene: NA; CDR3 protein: CASGGAEAFF; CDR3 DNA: TGTGCCAGCGGAGGTGCCGAAGCTTTCTTT
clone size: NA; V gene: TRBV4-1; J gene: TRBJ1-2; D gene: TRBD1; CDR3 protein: CASSLTGGFGYTF; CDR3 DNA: TGCGCCAGCAGTCTTACAGGGGGCTTTGGCTACACCTTC
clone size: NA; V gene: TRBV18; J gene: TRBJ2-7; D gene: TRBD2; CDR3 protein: CASTPISSGSSYEQYF; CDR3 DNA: TGTGCCAGCACTCCCATTTCTAGCGGGAGCTCCTACGAGCAGTACTTC
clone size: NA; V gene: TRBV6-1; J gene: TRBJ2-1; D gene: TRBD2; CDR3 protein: CASSVGLAGDNEQFF; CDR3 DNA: TGTGCCAGCAGTGTTGGACTAGCGGGGGACAATGAGCAGTTCTTC
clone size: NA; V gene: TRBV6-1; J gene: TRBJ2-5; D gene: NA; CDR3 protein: CASARERETQYF; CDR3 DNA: TGTGCCAGCGCAAGGGAGAGGGAGACCCAGTACTTC
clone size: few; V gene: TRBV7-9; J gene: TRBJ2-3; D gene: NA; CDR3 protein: CASSLASGSTDTQYF; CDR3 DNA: TGTGCCAGCAGCTTGGCGAGCGGGAGCACAGATACGCAGTATTTT
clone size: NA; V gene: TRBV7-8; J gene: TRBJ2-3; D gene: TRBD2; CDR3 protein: CASSLGLASGTDTQYF; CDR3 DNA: TGTGCCAGCAGCTTAGGACTAGCGAGTGGAACAGATACGCAGTATTTT
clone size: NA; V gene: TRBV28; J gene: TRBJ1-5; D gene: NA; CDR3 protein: CASRAGISLNQPQHF; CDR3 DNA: TGTGCCAGCAGGGCCGGGATTTCACTCAATCAGCCCCAGCATTTT
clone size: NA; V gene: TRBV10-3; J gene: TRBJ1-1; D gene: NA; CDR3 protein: CAISDPLQGGNTKAFF; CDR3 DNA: TGTGCCATCAGTGACCCATTACAGGGAGGGAACACTAAAGCTTTCTTT